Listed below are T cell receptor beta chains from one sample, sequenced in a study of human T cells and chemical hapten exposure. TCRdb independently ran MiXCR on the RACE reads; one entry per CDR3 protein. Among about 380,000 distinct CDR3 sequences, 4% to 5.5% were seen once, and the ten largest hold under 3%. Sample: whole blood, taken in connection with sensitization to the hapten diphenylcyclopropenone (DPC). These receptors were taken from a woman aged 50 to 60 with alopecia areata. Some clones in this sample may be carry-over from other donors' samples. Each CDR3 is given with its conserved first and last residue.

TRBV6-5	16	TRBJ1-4	CASSSLRVGPGEKLFF
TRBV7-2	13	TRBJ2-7	CASSLDSGSEQYF
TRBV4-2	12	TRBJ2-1	CASSPDYDEQFF
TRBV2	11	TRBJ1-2	CASSEVRRYTF
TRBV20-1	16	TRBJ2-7	CSARVLAGGLSYEQYF
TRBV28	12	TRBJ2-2	CATVRGTGELFF
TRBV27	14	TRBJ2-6	CASREGAGANVLTF
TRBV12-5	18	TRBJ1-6	CASGLVTSNVGVISPLHF
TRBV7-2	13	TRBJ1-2	CASSLDQGGGYTF
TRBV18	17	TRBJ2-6	CASSRDSPTSGANVLTF
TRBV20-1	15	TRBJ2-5	CSADSGTGGGETQYF
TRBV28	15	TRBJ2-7	CASSRSDLSSYEQYF